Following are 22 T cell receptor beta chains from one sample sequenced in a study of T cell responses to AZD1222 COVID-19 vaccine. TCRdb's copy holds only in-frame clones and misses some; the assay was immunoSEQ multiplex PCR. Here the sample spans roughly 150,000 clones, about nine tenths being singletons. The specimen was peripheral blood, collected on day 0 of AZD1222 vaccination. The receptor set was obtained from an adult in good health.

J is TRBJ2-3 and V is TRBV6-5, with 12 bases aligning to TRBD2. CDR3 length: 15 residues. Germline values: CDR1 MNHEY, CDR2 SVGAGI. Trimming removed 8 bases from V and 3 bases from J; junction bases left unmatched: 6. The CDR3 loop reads CASGLTSGGTDTQYF. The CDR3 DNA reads TGTGCCAGCGGCCTGACTAGCGGGGGTACAGATACGCAGTATTTT.

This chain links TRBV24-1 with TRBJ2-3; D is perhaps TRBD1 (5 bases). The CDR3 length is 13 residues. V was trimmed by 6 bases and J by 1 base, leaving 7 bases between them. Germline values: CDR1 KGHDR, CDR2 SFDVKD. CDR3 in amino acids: CATSPQGTDTQYF. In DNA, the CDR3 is TGTGCCACCAGTCCACAGGGCACAGATACGCAGTATTTT.

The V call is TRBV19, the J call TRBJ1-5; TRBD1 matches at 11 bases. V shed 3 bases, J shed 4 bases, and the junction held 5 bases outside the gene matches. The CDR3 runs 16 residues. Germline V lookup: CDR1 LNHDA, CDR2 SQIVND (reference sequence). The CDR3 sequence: CASSIRDRGFNQPQHF. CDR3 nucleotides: TGTGCCAGTAGTATTCGGGACAGGGGGTTTAATCAGCCCCAGCATTTT.

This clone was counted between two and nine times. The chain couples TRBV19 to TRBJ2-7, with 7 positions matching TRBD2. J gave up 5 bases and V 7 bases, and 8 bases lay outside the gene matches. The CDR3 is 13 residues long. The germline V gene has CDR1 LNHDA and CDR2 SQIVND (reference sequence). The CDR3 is CASICGSIDEQYF. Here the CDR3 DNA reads TGTGCCAGTATTTGCGGGAGTATCGACGAGCAGTACTTC.

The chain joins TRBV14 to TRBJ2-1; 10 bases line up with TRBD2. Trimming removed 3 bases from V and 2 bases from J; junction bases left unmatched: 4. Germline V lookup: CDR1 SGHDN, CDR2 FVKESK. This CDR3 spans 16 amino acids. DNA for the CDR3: TGTGCCAGCAGCCAGGTACTAGCGGGACCCTACAATGAGCAGTTCTTC. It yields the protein CASSQVLAGPYNEQFF.

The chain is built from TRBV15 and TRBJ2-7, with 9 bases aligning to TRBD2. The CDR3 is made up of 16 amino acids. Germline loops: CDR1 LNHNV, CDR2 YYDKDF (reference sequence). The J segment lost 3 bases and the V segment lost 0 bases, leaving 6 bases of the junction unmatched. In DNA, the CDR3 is TGTGCCACCAGCAGAGAAGGCGGGAGGGCCCTCTACGAGCAGTACTTC. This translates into CATSREGGRALYEQYF.

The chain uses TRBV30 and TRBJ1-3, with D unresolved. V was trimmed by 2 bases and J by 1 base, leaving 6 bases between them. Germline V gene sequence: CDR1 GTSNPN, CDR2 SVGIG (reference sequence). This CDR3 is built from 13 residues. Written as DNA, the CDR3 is TGTGCCTGGAGTTTTGCTTCTGGAAACACCATATATTTT. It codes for CAWSFASGNTIYF.

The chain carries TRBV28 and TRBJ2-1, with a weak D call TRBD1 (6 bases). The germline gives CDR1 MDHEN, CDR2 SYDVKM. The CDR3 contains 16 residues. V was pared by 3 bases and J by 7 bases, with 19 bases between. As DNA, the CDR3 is TGTGCCAGCAGTTTGGCCCTCGCAGGGGCTGGAAATGAGCAGTTCTTC. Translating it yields CASSLALAGAGNEQFF. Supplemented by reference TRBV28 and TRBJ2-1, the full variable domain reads DVKVTQSSRYLVKRTGEKVFLECVQDMDHENMFWYRQDPGLGLRLIYFSYDVKMKEKGDIPEGYSVSREKKERFSLILESASTNQTSMYLCASSLALAGAGNEQFFGPGTRLTVL.

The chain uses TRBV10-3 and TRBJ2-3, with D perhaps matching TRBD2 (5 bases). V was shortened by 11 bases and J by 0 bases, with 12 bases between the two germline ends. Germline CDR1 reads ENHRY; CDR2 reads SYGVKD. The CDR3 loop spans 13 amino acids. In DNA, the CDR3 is TGTGCCGCCCGAGGACTCAGCACAGATACGCAGTATTTT. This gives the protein CAARGLSTDTQYF.

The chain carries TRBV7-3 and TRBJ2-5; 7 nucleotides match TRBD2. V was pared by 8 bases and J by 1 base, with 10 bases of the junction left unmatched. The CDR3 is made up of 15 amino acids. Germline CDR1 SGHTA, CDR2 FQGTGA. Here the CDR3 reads CASCSSGGPQETQYF. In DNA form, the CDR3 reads TGTGCCAGCTGCTCCTCGGGAGGCCCCCAAGAGACCCAGTACTTC.

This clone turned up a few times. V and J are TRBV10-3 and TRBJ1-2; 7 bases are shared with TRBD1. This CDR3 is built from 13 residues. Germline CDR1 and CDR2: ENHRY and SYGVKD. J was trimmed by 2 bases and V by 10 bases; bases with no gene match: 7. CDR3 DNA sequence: TGTGCCACCGTAATGACAGGGAACTATGGCTACACCTTC. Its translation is CATVMTGNYGYTF.

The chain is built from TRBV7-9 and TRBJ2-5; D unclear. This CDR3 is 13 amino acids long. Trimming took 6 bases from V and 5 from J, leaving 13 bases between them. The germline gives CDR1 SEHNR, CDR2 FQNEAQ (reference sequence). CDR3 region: CASSPAFGETQYF. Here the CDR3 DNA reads TGTGCCAGCAGTCCGGCCTTCGGGGAGACCCAGTACTTC.

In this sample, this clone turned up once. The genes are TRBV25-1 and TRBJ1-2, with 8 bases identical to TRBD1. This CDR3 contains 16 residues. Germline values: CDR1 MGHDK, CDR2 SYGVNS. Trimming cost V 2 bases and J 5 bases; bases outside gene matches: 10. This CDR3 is CASSELRTDRGYGYTF. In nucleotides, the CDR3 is TGTGCCAGCAGTGAACTTAGAACTGACAGGGGATATGGCTACACCTTC.

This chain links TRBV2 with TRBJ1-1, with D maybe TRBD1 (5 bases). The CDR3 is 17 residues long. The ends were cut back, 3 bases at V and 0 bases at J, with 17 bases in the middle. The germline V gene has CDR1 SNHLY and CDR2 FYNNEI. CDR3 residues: CASSDGVGGGLNTEAFF. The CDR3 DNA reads TGTGCCAGCAGTGACGGTGTCGGGGGAGGGTTGAACACTGAAGCTTTCTTT.

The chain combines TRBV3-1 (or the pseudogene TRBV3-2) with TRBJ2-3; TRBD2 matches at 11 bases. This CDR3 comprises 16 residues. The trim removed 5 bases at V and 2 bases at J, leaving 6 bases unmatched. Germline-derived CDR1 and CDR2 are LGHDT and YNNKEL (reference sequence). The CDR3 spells CASSSGTSGFTDTQYF. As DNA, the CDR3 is TGTGCCAGCAGCTCCGGGACTAGCGGATTCACAGATACGCAGTATTTT.

The CDR3 loop reads CASSWRGESQETQYF. The CDR3, as DNA: TGTGCCAGCAGCTGGCGAGGGGAGAGCCAAGAGACCCAGTACTTC. The V and J genes are TRBV11-2 and TRBJ2-5; D is perhaps TRBD1 or TRBD2 (5 bases each). Deletions cut 4 bases from V and 1 base from J, with 13 bases between. The CDR3 covers 15 residues. Germline assignment: CDR1 SGHAT and CDR2 FQNNGV.

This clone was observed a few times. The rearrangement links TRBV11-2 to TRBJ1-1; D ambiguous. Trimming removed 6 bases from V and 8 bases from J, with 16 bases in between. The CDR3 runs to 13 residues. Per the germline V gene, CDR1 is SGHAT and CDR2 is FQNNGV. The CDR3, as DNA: TGTGCCAGCAGGTACTGGGGAAGCTCAGAAGCTTTCTTT. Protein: CASRYWGSSEAFF.

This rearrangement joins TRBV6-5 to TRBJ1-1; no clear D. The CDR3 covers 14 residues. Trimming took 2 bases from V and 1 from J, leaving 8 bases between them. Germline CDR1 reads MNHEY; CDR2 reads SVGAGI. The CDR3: CASSYQTRNTEAFF. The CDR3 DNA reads TGTGCCAGCAGTTACCAAACCCGGAACACTGAAGCTTTCTTT.

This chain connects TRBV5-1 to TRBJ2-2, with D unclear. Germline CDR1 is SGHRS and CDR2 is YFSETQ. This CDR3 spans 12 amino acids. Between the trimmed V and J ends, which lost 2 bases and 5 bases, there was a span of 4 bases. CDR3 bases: TGCGCCAGCAGCTTTTATACCGGGGAGCTGTTTTTT. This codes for CASSFYTGELFF.

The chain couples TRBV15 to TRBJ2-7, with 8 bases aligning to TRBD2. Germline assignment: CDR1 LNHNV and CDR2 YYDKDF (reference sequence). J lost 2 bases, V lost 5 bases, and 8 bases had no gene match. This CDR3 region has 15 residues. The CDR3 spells CATSPAGGVTYEQYF. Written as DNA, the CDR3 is TGTGCCACCAGCCCTGCCGGGGGGGTGACCTACGAGCAGTACTTC. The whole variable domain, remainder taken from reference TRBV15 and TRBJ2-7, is DAMVIQNPRYQVTQFGKPVTLSCSQTLNHNVMYWYQQKSSQAPKLLFHYYDKDFNNEADTPDNFQSRRPNTSFCFLDIRSPGLGDTAMYLCATSPAGGVTYEQYFGPGTRLTVT.

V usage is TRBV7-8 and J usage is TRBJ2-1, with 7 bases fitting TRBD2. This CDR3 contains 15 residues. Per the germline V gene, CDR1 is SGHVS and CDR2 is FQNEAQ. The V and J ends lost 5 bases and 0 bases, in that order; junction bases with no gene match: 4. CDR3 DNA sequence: TGTGCCAGCAGCCTGGGACTAAGCTCCTACAATGAGCAGTTCTTC. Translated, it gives CASSLGLSSYNEQFF.

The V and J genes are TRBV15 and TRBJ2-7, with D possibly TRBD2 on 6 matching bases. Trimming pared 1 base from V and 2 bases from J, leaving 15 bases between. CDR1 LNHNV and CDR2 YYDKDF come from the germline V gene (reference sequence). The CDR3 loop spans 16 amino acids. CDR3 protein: CATSRGGTVKAYEQYF. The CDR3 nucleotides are TGTGCCACCAGCAGAGGCGGGACGGTAAAGGCCTACGAGCAGTACTTC.